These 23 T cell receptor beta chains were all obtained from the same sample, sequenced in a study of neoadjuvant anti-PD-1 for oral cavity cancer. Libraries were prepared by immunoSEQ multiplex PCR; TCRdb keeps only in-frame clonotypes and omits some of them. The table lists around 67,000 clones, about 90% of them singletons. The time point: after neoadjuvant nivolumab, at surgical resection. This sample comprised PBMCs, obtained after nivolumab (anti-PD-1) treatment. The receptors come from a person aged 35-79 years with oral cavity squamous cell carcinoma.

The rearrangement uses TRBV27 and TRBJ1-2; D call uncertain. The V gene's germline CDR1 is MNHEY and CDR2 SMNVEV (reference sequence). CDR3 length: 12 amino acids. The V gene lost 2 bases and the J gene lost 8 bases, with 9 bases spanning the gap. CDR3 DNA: TGTGCCAGCAGTTTACAGCCTATCGGCTACACCTTC. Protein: CASSLQPIGYTF.

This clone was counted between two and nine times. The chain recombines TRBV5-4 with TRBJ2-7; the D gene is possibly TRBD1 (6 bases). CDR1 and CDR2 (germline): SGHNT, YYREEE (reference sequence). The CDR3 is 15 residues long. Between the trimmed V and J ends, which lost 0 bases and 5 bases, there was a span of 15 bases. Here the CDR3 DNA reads TGTGCCAGCAGCTTGGTGGGGGCGAAGTCTAACGAGCAGTACTTC. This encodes CASSLVGAKSNEQYF.

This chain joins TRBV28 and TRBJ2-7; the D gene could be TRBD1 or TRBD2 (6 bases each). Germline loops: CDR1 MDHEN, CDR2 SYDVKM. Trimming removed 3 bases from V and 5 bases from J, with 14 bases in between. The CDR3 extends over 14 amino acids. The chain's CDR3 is CASSFRGRLNEQYF. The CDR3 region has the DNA TGTGCCAGCAGTTTTCGGGGGCGACTCAACGAGCAGTACTTC.

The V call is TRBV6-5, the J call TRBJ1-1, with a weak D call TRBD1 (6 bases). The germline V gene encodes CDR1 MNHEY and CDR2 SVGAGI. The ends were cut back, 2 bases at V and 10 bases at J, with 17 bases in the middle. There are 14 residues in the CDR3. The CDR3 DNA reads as TGTGCCAGCAGTTACGGTGGGACACCCCTGGGAGCTTTCTTT. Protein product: CASSYGGTPLGAFF.

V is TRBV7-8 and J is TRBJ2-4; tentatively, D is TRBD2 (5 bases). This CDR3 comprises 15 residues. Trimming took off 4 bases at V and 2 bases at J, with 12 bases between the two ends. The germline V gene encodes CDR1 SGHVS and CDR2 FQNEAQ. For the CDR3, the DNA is TGTGCCAGCAGCTCCGGCGGGTCAACCAAAAACATTCAGTACTTC. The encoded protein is CASSSGGSTKNIQYF.

The CDR3 loop reads CASSFSLQRGGNTGELFF. As DNA, the CDR3 is TGCGCCAGCAGCTTTTCACTCCAGCGGGGGGGGAACACCGGGGAGCTGTTTTTT. V usage is TRBV5-1 and J usage is TRBJ2-2; TRBD2 matches 10 bases. The CDR3 has 18 residues. Germline CDR1 reads SGHRS; CDR2 reads YFSETQ. V lost 2 bases, J lost 1 base, and 8 bases stayed unmatched.

The CDR3 nucleotides read TGTGCCAGCGGCGCCCACAGGGGAACTGAAGCTTTCTTT. Translating gives CASGAHRGTEAFF. The chain has TRBV6-5 and TRBJ1-1, with TRBD1 identical over 7 bases. The CDR3 is made up of 13 amino acids. J lost 5 bases, V lost 8 bases, and 8 bases had no gene match. CDR1 MNHEY and CDR2 SVGAGI come from the germline V gene.

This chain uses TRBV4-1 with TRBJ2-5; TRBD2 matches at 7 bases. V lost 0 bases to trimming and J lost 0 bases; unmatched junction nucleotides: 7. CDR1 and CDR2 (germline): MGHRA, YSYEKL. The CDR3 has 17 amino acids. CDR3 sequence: CASSQEWASGDQETQYF. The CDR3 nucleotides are TGCGCCAGCAGCCAAGAATGGGCTAGCGGAGACCAAGAGACCCAGTACTTC.

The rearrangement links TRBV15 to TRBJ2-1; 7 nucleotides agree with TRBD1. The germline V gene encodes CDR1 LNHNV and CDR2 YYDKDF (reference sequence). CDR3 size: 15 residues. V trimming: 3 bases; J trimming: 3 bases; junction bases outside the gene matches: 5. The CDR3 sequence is CATSSRTGLYNEQFF. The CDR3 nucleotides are TGTGCCACCAGCAGTAGGACAGGTCTCTACAATGAGCAGTTCTTC.

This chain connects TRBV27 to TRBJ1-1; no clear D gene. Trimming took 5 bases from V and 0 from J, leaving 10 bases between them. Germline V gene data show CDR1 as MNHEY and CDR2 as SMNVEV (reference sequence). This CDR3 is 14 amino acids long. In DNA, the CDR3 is TGTGCCAGCAGTCCCCTAGCGATGAACACTGAAGCTTTCTTT. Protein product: CASSPLAMNTEAFF.

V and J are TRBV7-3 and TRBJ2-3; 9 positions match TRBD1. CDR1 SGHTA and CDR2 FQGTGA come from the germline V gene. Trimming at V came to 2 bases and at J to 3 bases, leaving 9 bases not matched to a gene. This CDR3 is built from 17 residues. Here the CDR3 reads CASSLLGRQGGTDTQYF. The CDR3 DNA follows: TGTGCCAGCAGCTTACTGGGGAGACAGGGGGGAACAGATACGCAGTATTTT. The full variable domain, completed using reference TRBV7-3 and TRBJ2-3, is GAGVSQTPSNKVTEKGKYVELRCDPISGHTALYWYRQSLGQGPEFLIYFQGTGAADDSGLPNDRFFAVRPEGSVSTLKIQRTERGDSAVYLCASSLLGRQGGTDTQYFGPGTRLTVL.

The DNA of the CDR3 is TGTGCCAGCAGCCCTCAGGGTTCTGAAGCTTTCTTT. It codes for CASSPQGSEAFF. This sequence joins TRBV13 and TRBJ1-1; weak D call: TRBD1 (5 bases). Germline lookup yields CDR1 PRHDT and CDR2 FYEKMQ (reference sequence). The CDR3 runs 12 residues. With 5 bases removed from V and 6 bases from J, the gap between germline ends came to 10 bases.

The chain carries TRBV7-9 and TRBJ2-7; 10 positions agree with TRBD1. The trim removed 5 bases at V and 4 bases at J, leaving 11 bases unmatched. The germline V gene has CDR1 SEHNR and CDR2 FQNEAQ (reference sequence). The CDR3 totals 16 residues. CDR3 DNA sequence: TGTGCCAGCAGCCCATCCGCGGGACAGGGGTTTTACGAGCAGTACTTC. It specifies CASSPSAGQGFYEQYF.

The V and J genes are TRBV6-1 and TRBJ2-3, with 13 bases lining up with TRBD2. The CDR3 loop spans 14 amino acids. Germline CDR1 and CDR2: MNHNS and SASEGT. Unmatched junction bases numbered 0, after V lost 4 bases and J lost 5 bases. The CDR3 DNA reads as TGTGCCAGCAGTGGGACTAGCGGGAGAGATACGCAGTATTTT. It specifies CASSGTSGRDTQYF.

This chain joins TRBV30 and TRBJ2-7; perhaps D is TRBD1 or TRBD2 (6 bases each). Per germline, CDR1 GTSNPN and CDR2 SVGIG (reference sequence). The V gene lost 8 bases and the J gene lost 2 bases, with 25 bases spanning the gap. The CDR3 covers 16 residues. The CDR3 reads CAGTDRGAARAYEQYF. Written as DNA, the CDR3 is TGTGCCGGGACGGATAGGGGGGCTGCACGTGCCTACGAGCAGTACTTC.

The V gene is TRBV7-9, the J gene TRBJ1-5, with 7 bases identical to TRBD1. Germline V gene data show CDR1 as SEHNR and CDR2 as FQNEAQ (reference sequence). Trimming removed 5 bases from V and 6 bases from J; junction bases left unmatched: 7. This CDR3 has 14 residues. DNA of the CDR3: TGTGCCAGCAGCACAACAGGGGCATCTCAGCCCCAGCATTTT. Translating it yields CASSTTGASQPQHF.

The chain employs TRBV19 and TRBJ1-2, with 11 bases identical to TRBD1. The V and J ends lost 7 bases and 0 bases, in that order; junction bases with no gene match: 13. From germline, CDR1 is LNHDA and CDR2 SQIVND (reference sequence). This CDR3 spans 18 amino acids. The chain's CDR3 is CASIALGQGAQANYGYTF. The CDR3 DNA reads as TGTGCCAGTATTGCCCTCGGACAGGGGGCCCAAGCTAACTATGGCTACACCTTC.

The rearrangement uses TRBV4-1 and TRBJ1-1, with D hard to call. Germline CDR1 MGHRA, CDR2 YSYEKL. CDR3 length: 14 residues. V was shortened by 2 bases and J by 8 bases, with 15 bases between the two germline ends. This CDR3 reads CASSQPTRTDEAFF. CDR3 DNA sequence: TGCGCCAGCAGCCAACCAACCAGGACGGACGAAGCTTTCTTT.

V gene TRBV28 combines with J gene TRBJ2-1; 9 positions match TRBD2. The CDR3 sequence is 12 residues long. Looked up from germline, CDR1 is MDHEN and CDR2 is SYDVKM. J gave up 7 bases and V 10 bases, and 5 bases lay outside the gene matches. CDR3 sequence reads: CATGTSLNEQFF. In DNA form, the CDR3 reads TGTGCCACCGGGACTAGCTTAAATGAGCAGTTCTTC.

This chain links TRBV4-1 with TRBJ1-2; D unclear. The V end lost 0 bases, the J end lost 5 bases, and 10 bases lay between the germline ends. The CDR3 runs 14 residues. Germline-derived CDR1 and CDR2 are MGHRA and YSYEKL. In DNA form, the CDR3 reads TGCGCCAGCAGCCAAGACGTTCAGATATATGGCTACACCTTC. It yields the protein CASSQDVQIYGYTF.

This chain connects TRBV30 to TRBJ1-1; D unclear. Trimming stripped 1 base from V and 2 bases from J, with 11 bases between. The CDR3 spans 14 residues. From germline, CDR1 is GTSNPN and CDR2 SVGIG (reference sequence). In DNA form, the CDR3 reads TGTGCCTGGAGTGGACCAAGTCTCAACACTGAAGCTTTCTTT. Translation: CAWSGPSLNTEAFF.

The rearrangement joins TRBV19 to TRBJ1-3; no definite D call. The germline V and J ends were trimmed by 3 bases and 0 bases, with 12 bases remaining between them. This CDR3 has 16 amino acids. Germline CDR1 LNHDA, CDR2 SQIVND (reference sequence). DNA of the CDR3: TGTGCCAGTAGTATGGGAACAGCGTACTCTGGAAACACCATATATTTT. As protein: CASSMGTAYSGNTIYF.

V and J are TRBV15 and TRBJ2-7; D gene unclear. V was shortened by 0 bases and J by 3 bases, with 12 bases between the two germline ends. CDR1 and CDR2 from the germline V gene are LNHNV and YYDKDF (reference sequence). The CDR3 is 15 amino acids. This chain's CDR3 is CATSRDHRGSYEQYF. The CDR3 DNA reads TGTGCCACCAGCAGAGATCACCGTGGTAGCTACGAGCAGTACTTC.